Here is one T cell receptor beta chain with its context. The antigen remains unidentified. The length of the CDR3 is 14 residues. TCRdb used MiXCR to reprocess the reads, holding one entry per CDR3 protein. The table shows 8,800 or so distinct CDR3 sequences, with approximately 17% occurring only once. The data were obtained in a study of liver allograft versus peripheral blood T cells. On the study more broadly: Comparing T cell receptor repertoires in transplanted livers with those in recipients' peripheral blood was part of the design.

Findings and caveats of the study: Reportedly, liver allograft T cell receptor repertoires differed from peripheral blood ones.

The source is a human patient who had a liver transplant. The graft donor may have given rise to some T cells. This chain connects TRBV3-2 to TRBJ1-1; the table's TRBD1 call for D was not verified on the DNA. TRBV3-2 constitutes a pseudogene. CDR3 in amino acids: CASSQQGVHTEAFF. The CDR3 DNA follows: TGTGCCAGCAGCCAACAGGGCGTGCACACTGAAGCTTTCTTT.